This TCR beta chain was profiled in a study of control samples from healthy donors and cancer patients (dated by TCRdb to 2018 to 2021). The germline V gene (reference sequence) yields MNHEY for CDR1 and SMNVEV for CDR2. V and J are trimmed by 5 bases and 2 bases, and the gene matches miss 6 bases of the junction. The CDR3 numbers 15 residues from cysteine through phenylalanine. Here the CDR3 DNA is all that survives: 45 bases in frame from base 1. To prepare the library, the immunoSEQ multiplex PCR assay was applied. TCRdb's version of the immuneACCESS table is confined to in-frame rearrangements and falls short of the full clone set. An unresolved V gene accounts for under half of the shortfall where checked; the remainder is of unknown origin. The sample table holds 120,000 or so clones, of which roughly 90% were seen once. The ten biggest clones cover about two fifths of the sample. Details on this clone: What antigen it recognizes has not been identified. Base qualities are missing; no much larger clone stands one base away.

Sample: blood. The chain couples TRBV27 to TRBJ2-3, with 8 junctional bases fitting TRBD1. The TCR was taken from a man aged 50-60 years in good health. In nucleotides, the sequence is TGTGCCAGCAGTCGACAGGGGCCGGTCACAGATACGCAGTATTTT. It codes for CASSRQGPVTDTQYF.